The 7 T cell receptor beta chains presented below share a single source sample, sequenced in a study of T-cell memory formation after mild COVID-19. TCRdb re-called the 5' RACE reads with MiXCR, one entry per CDR3 protein. The table shows around 390,000 distinct CDR3 sequences, with about 15% occurring only once. Material: PBMCs or a T cell subset sorted from them (not recorded which). The receptors stem from a man aged 18 to 35 who had mild COVID-19 (a few samples of this study predate the infection). Cell type and time point are not known.

In its sample, this clonotype was seen a few times. The chain couples TRBV6-1 to TRBJ2-7; D is perhaps TRBD1 (6 bases). This CDR3 is 13 amino acids long. Germline loops: CDR1 MNHNS, CDR2 SASEGT. V was shortened by 7 bases and J by 3 bases, with 13 bases between the two germline ends. As DNA, the CDR3 is TGTGCCAGCACTTGGGACACCAGCTACGAGCAGTACGTC. Translating gives CASTWDTSYEQYV.

This chain connects TRBV3-1 to TRBJ2-1; D is undetermined. The CDR3 length is 17 residues. Germline V gene data show CDR1 as LGHDT and CDR2 as YNNKEL (reference sequence). Trimming removed 0 bases from V and 0 bases from J, with 12 bases in between. CDR3 nucleotide sequence: TGTGCCAGCAGCCAAGAGTCCTCGCTCCTCTCCTACAATGAGCAGTTCTTC. This gives the protein CASSQESSLLSYNEQFF.

This clonotype has ten or more counts. This rearrangement joins TRBV27 to TRBJ2-7, with D perhaps matching TRBD1 or TRBD2 (5 bases each). CDR1 is MNHEY, CDR2 SMNVEV, per germline (reference sequence). CDR3 length: 12 amino acids. Trimming removed 6 bases at V and 5 bases at J, with 11 bases between. As DNA, the CDR3 is TGTGCCAGCAGAAAGAGAGGGGACGAGCAGTACTTC. It encodes CASRKRGDEQYF.

A few counts support this clonotype. This chain links TRBV3-1 with TRBJ2-7; 7 bases fit TRBD2. Germline loops: CDR1 LGHDT, CDR2 YNNKEL (reference sequence). V gave up 3 bases and J gave up 3 bases; unmatched junction bases: 5. The CDR3 has 14 amino acids. The DNA for the CDR3 is TGTGCCAGCAGCCAGCGGGGGTCGAACTACGAGCAGTACTTC. It yields the protein CASSQRGSNYEQYF.

This clonotype has only a few counts. J is TRBJ2-7 and V is TRBV20-1, with 7 positions matching TRBD1. The V and J ends lost 6 bases and 5 bases, in that order; junction bases with no gene match: 10. Germline V CDR1 and CDR2: DFQATT, SNEGSKA (reference sequence). This CDR3 is built from 13 residues. CDR3 DNA sequence: TGCAGTGCGGAGAGGACAGGAATCGACGAGCAGTACGTC. Its translation is CSAERTGIDEQYV.

This clonotype was picked up one time. V usage is TRBV18 and J usage is TRBJ1-4; D ambiguous. Germline CDR1 and CDR2: KGHSH and LQKENI. The CDR3 contains 15 residues. The ends were cut back, 6 bases at V and 5 bases at J, with 16 bases in the middle. For the CDR3, the DNA is TGTGCCAGCTCGAGATCCAGAGCCCCAAATGAAAAACTGTTTTTT. Translated, it gives CASSRSRAPNEKLFF.

The chain carries TRBV6-4 and TRBJ2-3, with unresolved D. Trimming took 6 bases from V and 4 from J, leaving 17 bases between them. Per germline, CDR1 MRHNA and CDR2 SNTAGT. The CDR3 consists of 15 residues. The CDR3, as DNA: TGTGCCAGCAGAGCTGAACATATGGTCCCAGATACGCAGTATTTT. This codes for CASRAEHMVPDTQYF.